This TCR beta chain was obtained from a study of cytomegalovirus exposure and HLA in healthy donors. A multiplex PCR was run with 60 Vbeta primers and 13 Jbeta primers. TCRdb's copy holds only in-frame clones and misses some; the assay was immunoSEQ multiplex PCR. The sample has 140,000 to 150,000 clones, around three quarters seen once. For this clone: The antigen is undetermined.

Germline V CDR1 and CDR2: SNHLY, FYNNEI. The CDR3 has 15 residues. V gave up 2 bases and J gave up 8 bases, with 13 bases separating them. Regarding the study as a whole: Later on, an analysis found that several of the most significant clusters appeared to be linked to common viral pathogens, which included parvovirus B19.

The TCR was taken from a woman between 40 and 55 years old in good health and CMV-seropositive. Material: PBMCs. V and J are TRBV2 and TRBJ1-6; D is possibly TRBD1 (5 bases). The CDR3 bases are TGTGCCAGCAGTGAATCGGCGGGGACCCATTCACCCCTCCACTTT. Its protein is CASSESAGTHSPLHF.